The entry below gives a single T cell receptor (beta chain) sequence along with its context. The record originates from a study of blood T cell repertoires in COVID-19. At the level of the study: Acute and convalescent COVID-19 specimens originated in the United States, Italy and Spain. In each case, the material was cDNA or gDNA derived from T cells, B-cell-depleted T cells, or PBMCs.

In the original processing: Reference gene primer amplification in the assay estimated nucleated cell counts. This table comes from immunoSEQ multiplex PCR, and its TCRdb copy is limited to in-frame clones, with some not included. The DNA was the basis for D and trimming; V, J and clone size are from that table. The data show roughly 99,000 clones, with more than 70% seen just once and about 4.5% held by the top ten. The V segment lost 6 bases and the J segment 6 bases; nucleotides outside the gene matches: 9. Germline lookup yields CDR1 MNHEY and CDR2 SVGAGI. This CDR3 contains 14 residues. The gene calls are TRBV6-5 and TRBJ2-7, with 9 bases that match TRBD1. Specimen: peripheral blood. The clonotype was recovered from a man between 65 and 85 years old with acute or convalescent COVID-19. CDR3 amino acids: CASSVGQGAVEQYF. In DNA, the CDR3 is TGTGCCAGCAGCGTGGGACAGGGAGCTGTCGAGCAGTACTTC.